The 26 T cell receptor beta chains listed next were all sequenced from one sample in a study of T cells expressing NK-cell markers. One entry per CDR3 protein, without DNA, is what TCRdb gives after re-calling the 5' RACE reads. This sample contains hundreds of thousands of distinct CDR3 sequences. The specimen was blood T cells: a sorted CD56 or NKG2C T cell subset, CD4+ or CD8+ T cells, or bulk PBMC T cells (not recorded which). The receptor set was obtained from a man aged 18 to 30 in good health.

The rearrangement links TRBV4-3 to TRBJ2-7; TCRdb gives TRBD2 as the D gene, but with no DNA this cannot be confirmed. The CDR3 is 12 amino acids. The V gene's germline CDR1 is LGHNA and CDR2 YSLEER. The CDR3 reads CANGLPSYEQYF.

The chain links TRBV2 to TRBJ2-2. Germline loops: CDR1 SNHLY, CDR2 FYNNEI. This CDR3 has 13 residues. CDR3 protein: CASSESFPGELFF. Supplemented by reference TRBV2 and TRBJ2-2, the full variable domain reads EPEVTQTPSHQVTQMGQEVILRCVPISNHLYFYWYRQILGQKVEFLVSFYNNEISEKSEIFDDQFSVERPDGSNFTLKIRSTKLEDSAMYFCASSESFPGELFFGEGSRLTVL.

The rearrangement links TRBV28 to TRBJ2-7; TCRdb reports TRBD2, a call that lacks DNA to check it against. Per the germline V gene, CDR1 is MDHEN and CDR2 is SYDVKM. The CDR3 runs 14 residues. The CDR3 sequence: CASTRGGAPYEQYF. The full variable domain, completed using reference TRBV28 and TRBJ2-7, is DVKVTQSSRYLVKRTGEKVFLECVQDMDHENMFWYRQDPGLGLRLIYFSYDVKMKEKGDIPEGYSVSREKKERFSLILESASTNQTSMYLCASTRGGAPYEQYFGPGTRLTVT.

The rearrangement links TRBV12-3 or TRBV12-4 to TRBJ1-6; the TRBD1 assignment by TCRdb is unverifiable without DNA. The CDR3 has 15 amino acids. The CDR3 protein is CASSLTDRGNSPLHF.

The chain's CDR3 is CSVEGTLKSGSYNEQFF. This chain links TRBV29-1 with TRBJ2-1; TCRdb selects TRBD2, and the lack of DNA leaves this call unchecked. CDR3 size: 17 residues. Germline assignment: CDR1 SQVTM and CDR2 ANQGSEA.

The rearrangement links TRBV12-3 or TRBV12-4 to TRBJ1-5; no DNA is available, so the TRBD1 call from TCRdb remains unchecked. This CDR3 spans 15 amino acids. CDR3 sequence reads: CASSEGQGLHQPQHF.

The rearrangement links TRBV5-1 to TRBJ2-5; with no DNA, the TCRdb D assignment of TRBD1 cannot be verified. CDR3 size: 14 residues. The germline V gene has CDR1 SGHRS and CDR2 YFSETQ. This CDR3 reads CASTGQPQQETQYF.

The rearrangement joins TRBV7-6 to TRBJ1-6. In germline, CDR1 is SGHVS, CDR2 FNYEAQ. The CDR3 totals 15 residues. The CDR3 region is CASSAQSSYNSPLHF.

The chain links TRBV29-1 to TRBJ2-3. Per germline, CDR1 SQVTM and CDR2 ANQGSEA. This CDR3 is 16 amino acids long. CDR3 residues: CSVEFLVRHRADTQYF.

The chain recombines TRBV20-1 with TRBJ2-2; lacking DNA, the TRBD1 call made by TCRdb goes unchecked. Germline lookup yields CDR1 DFQATT and CDR2 SNEGSKA (reference sequence). CDR3 size: 15 residues. The CDR3 loop is CSASRGPTNTGELFF.

The chain has TRBV3-1 and TRBJ2-5; TCRdb's D call, TRBD1, is unchecked because there is no DNA. The CDR3 extends over 14 amino acids. Germline assignment: CDR1 LGHDT and CDR2 YNNKEL (reference sequence). CDR3 protein: CASSRPTGEETQYF.

V and J are TRBV5-4 and TRBJ1-1; checking the TCRdb D call of TRBD1 is not possible without DNA. This CDR3 comprises 12 residues. CDR1 is SGHNT, CDR2 YYREEE, per germline (reference sequence). CDR3 sequence reads: CASSTGLTEAFF.

This chain connects TRBV29-1 to TRBJ1-4; TCRdb calls TRBD1, which cannot be checked without DNA. The length of the CDR3 is 14 residues. The germline V gene encodes CDR1 SQVTM and CDR2 ANQGSEA. CDR3 in amino acids: CSVKTGWGNEKLFF.

This rearrangement joins TRBV11-2 to TRBJ2-7; TCRdb indicates TRBD1, and absent DNA this call remains unverified. Germline CDR1 is SGHAT and CDR2 is FQNNGV. CDR3 length: 17 amino acids. This CDR3 is CASSLGDRGDVVYEQYF.

The chain uses TRBV7-3 and TRBJ2-1; absent DNA, TCRdb's TRBD2 call cannot be checked. The CDR3 is made up of 18 amino acids. Germline V lookup: CDR1 SGHTA, CDR2 FQGTGA. CDR3 protein: CASSQEGLAGGGYNEQFF.

V usage is TRBV29-1 and J usage is TRBJ1-3. The CDR3 is 15 amino acids. Germline values: CDR1 SQVTM, CDR2 ANQGSEA. The CDR3 here is CSVEVPVSSGNTIYF.

The chain has TRBV5-1 and TRBJ2-1; TCRdb's assignment of TRBD1 cannot be checked, as there is no DNA. This CDR3 is 16 amino acids long. Germline V lookup: CDR1 SGHRS, CDR2 YFSETQ. The CDR3 sequence is CASTHLGQGASNEQFF.

V is TRBV20-1 and J is TRBJ2-5; the D call of TRBD1 rests on TCRdb alone, since no DNA is present to check it. This CDR3 contains 17 residues. Germline V lookup: CDR1 DFQATT, CDR2 SNEGSKA (reference sequence). The CDR3: CSARGGTGVIPPETQYF.

This sequence joins TRBV27 and TRBJ2-1; the D call of TRBD1 rests on TCRdb alone, since no DNA is present to check it. Germline assignment: CDR1 MNHEY and CDR2 SMNVEV (reference sequence). The CDR3 has 13 residues. CDR3 sequence reads: CASSLSRGGEQFF.

CDR3 residues: CSARAGLANNNEQFF. The J gene is TRBJ2-1, the V gene TRBV20-1; no DNA is available, so the TRBD2 call from TCRdb remains unchecked. Germline V CDR1 and CDR2: DFQATT, SNEGSKA (reference sequence). The CDR3 is 15 amino acids.

The CDR3 is CASSEGLTSGSFYNEQFF. J is TRBJ2-1 and V is TRBV2; TCRdb selects TRBD2, and the lack of DNA leaves this call unchecked. The CDR3 loop spans 18 amino acids. CDR1 is SNHLY and CDR2 is FYNNEI in the germline V gene. The full variable domain, its missing parts supplied by reference TRBV2 and TRBJ2-1, is EPEVTQTPSHQVTQMGQEVILRCVPISNHLYFYWYRQILGQKVEFLVSFYNNEISEKSEIFDDQFSVERPDGSNFTLKIRSTKLEDSAMYFCASSEGLTSGSFYNEQFFGPGTRLTVL.

The chain carries TRBV6-1 and TRBJ1-2; there is no DNA to check the TCRdb D call of TRBD1. This CDR3 is built from 13 residues. CDR1 is MNHNS and CDR2 is SASEGT in the germline V gene. CDR3 in amino acids: CASSSATGAGYTF.

The CDR3: CASSERSHQETQYF. The V and J genes are TRBV2 and TRBJ2-5. The length of the CDR3 is 14 residues. Germline V gene sequence: CDR1 SNHLY, CDR2 FYNNEI.

The chain carries TRBV20-1 and TRBJ1-5. Germline assignment: CDR1 DFQATT and CDR2 SNEGSKA (reference sequence). The CDR3 runs 13 residues. The chain's CDR3 is CSAQTAGNQPQHF.

The chain carries TRBV6-5 and TRBJ2-7; TCRdb outputs TRBD2, but without DNA this stays unchecked. CDR3 length: 16 residues. Germline CDR1 MNHEY, CDR2 SVGAGI. The chain's CDR3 is CASSTTQLAGTYEQYF.

The chain employs TRBV6-5 and TRBJ2-6. The CDR3 consists of 16 residues. The germline V gene has CDR1 MNHEY and CDR2 SVGAGI. Here the CDR3 reads CASSYSLGSGANVLTF.